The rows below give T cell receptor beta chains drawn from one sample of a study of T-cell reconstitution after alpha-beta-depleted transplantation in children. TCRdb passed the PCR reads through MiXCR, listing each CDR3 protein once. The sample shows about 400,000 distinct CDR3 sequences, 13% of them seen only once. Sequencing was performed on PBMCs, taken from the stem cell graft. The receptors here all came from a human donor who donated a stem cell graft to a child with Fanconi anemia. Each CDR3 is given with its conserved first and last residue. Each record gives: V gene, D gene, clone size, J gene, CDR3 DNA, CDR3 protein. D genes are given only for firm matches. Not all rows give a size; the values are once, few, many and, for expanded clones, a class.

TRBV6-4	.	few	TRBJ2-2	TGTGCCAGCAGTGATGGGCCCACCGGGGAGCTGTTTTTT	CASSDGPTGELFF
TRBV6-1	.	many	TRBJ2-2	TGTGCCAGCAGTAAGCAGGGGCCCTCGAACACCGGGGAGCTGTTTTTT	CASSKQGPSNTGELFF
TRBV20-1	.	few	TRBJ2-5	TGCAGTGCTAGTAGAGAAACTGGGACCCAGTACTTC	CSASRETGTQYF
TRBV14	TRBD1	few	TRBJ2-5	TGTGCCAGCAGCCCGTTGACAGGGGCCGCCGAGGGGACCCAGTACTTC	CASSPLTGAAEGTQYF
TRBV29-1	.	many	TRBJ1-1	TGCAGCGTTCTCCCGAGAGGAACTGAAGCTTTCTTT	CSVLPRGTEAFF
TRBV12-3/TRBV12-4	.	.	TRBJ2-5	TGTGCCAGCAGTTTAGATGTAACCCAGTACTTC	CASSLDVTQYF
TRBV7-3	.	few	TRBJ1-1	TGTGCCAGCAGCTTAACAGGGCCTGACACTGAAGCTTTCTTT	CASSLTGPDTEAFF
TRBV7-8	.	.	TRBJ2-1	TGTGCCAGCAGCTTAGGACCATGGGATGAGCAGTTCTTC	CASSLGPWDEQFF
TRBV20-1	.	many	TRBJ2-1	TGCAGTGCCGGATACCAGGGGGGCAATAGGCAGTTCTTC	CSAGYQGGNRQFF
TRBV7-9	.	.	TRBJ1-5	TGTGCCAGCAGCCCGAGTAACGGGCCCCAGCATTTT	CASSPSNGPQHF
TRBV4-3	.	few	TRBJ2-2	TGCGCCAGCAGCCAATACGACAGCGCGAACACCGGGGAGCTGTTTTTT	CASSQYDSANTGELFF
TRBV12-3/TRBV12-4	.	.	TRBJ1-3	TGTGCCAGCAGGTTCAGACAAACCTCTGGAAACACCATATATTTT	CASRFRQTSGNTIYF
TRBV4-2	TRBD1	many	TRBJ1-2	TGTGCCAGCAGCCTATCCGAGGGACAGCTATATGGCTACACCTTC	CASSLSEGQLYGYTF
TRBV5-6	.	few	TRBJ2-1	TGTGCCAGCAGCTTGGAGTCCCCCTCCGGGGATGAGCAGTTCTTC	CASSLESPSGDEQFF
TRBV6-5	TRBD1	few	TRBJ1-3	TGTGCCAGCAGTTACGGCACCGGGACAGGGGCAAACACCATATATTTT	CASSYGTGTGANTIYF
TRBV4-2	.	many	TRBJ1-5	TGTGCCAGCAGCCAAGATAAGGCAGGGATCAGCCCCCAGCATTTT	CASSQDKAGISPQHF
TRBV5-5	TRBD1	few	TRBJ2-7	TGTGCCAGCAGCACACGGACAGGGGCCTACGAGCAGTACTTC	CASSTRTGAYEQYF
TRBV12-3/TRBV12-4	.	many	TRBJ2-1	TGTGCCAGCAGTTCTCTAGCGAACTACAATGAGCAGTTCTTC	CASSSLANYNEQFF
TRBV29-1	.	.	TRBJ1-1	TGCAGCGTTGGGCAGACCGCGGTTGAAGCTTTCTTT	CSVGQTAVEAFF
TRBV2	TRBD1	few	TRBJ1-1	TGTGCCAGCAGGCGAGGACAGGCGAACACTGAAGCTTTCTTT	CASRRGQANTEAFF
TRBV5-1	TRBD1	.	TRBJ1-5	TGCGCCAGCAGCGTGGGGACAGGAGTTAATCAGCCCCAGCATTTT	CASSVGTGVNQPQHF
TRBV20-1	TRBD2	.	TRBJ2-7	TGCAGTGCTAGCCGACTAGCGATGGGCGAGCAGTACTTC	CSASRLAMGEQYF
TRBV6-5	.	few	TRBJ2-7	.	CASSSSPRYEQYF
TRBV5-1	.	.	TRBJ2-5	TGCGCCAGCAGCTTGGACTCCCCAGAGACCCAGTACTTC	CASSLDSPETQYF
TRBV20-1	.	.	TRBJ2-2	TGCAGTGCTAGAGATTACCGGGTTAACACCGGGGAGCTGTTTTTT	CSARDYRVNTGELFF
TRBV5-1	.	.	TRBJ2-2	TGCGCCAGCAGACCCCAGAGCGCGAACACCGGGGAGCTGTTTTTT	CASRPQSANTGELFF
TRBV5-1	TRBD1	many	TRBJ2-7	TGCGCCAGCAGCTTGGAGCCCGGGACAGCCTACGAGCAGTACTTC	CASSLEPGTAYEQYF
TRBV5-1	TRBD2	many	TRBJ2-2	TGCGCCAGCAGCTCCCAGGGAGCGGGGGCGGGGGAGCTGTTTTTT	CASSSQGAGAGELFF
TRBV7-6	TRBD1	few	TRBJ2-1	TGTGCCAGCAGTCGAACTACAGGGGGCGACTACTCCTACAATGAGCAGTTCTTC	CASSRTTGGDYSYNEQFF
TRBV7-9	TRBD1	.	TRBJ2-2	TGTGCCAGCAGCTTATGGGACAGCACCGGGGAGCTGTTTTTT	CASSLWDSTGELFF
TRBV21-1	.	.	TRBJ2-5	TGTGCCAGCAGCAAAGCGCCCAGGAGGCCCCGAGAGACCCAGTACTTC	CASSKAPRRPRETQYF
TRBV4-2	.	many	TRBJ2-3	TGTGCCAGCAGCCATATGGCGCCCGGGGCTTCTATCGATACGCAGTATTTT	CASSHMAPGASIDTQYF
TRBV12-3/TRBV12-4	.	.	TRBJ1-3	TGTGCCAGCTGTTTTACTCTCTCCGCCTTGGGGAGCTCTGGAAACACCATATATTTT	CASCFTLSALGSSGNTIYF
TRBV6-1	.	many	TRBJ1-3	TGTGCCAGCAGTGATACGGGGAGAGACACCATATATTTT	CASSDTGRDTIYF
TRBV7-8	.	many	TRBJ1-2	TGTGCCAGCAGCCGCCGGGACGGATCTAACTATGGCTACACCTTC	CASSRRDGSNYGYTF
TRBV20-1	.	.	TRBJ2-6	TGCAGTGCTAGAGGGCCGACGGCATCCGACTCTGGGGCCAACGTCCTGACTTTC	CSARGPTASDSGANVLTF
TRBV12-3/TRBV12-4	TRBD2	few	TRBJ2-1	TGTGCCAGTTCCCGCGGGGGTGGCTCCTACAATGAGCAGTTCTTC	CASSRGGGSYNEQFF
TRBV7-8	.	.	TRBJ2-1	TGTGCCAGCAGCCCCCGGGACTGGCCCATCGATGAGCAGTTCTTC	CASSPRDWPIDEQFF
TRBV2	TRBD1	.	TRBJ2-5	TGTGCCAGCAGTAGGAACAGGGGGACTGAGACCCAGTACTTC	CASSRNRGTETQYF
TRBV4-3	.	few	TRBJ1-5	TGCGCCAGCAGCCAGGAGAGACACGGCCAGCCCCAGCATTTT	CASSQERHGQPQHF
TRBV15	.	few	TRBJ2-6	TGTGCCACCAGCAGAGATCATGTAGTAGCTTTC	CATSRDHVVAF
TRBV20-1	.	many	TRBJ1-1	TGCAGTGCTAGTAAGCGCGGGAACACTGAAGCTTTCTTT	CSASKRGNTEAFF
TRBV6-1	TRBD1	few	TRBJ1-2	TGTGCCAGCAGTGGGGACAGGGAGCTGGATGGCTACACCTTC	CASSGDRELDGYTF
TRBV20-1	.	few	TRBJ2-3	TGCAGTGCTACTAGGCCCCCAGATACGCAGTATTTT	CSATRPPDTQYF
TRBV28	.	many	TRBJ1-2	TGTGCCAGCAGGCCGGGACGTACCTATGGCTACACCTTC	CASRPGRTYGYTF
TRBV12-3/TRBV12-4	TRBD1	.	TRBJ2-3	TGTGCCAGCAGTTTAGATAGGGACAGTAGCACAGATACGCAGTATTTT	CASSLDRDSSTDTQYF
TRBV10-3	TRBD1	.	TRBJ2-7	TGTGCCATCAGTCCCATCCGGGACAGCTACGAGCAGTACTTC	CAISPIRDSYEQYF
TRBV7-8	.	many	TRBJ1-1	TGTGCCAGCAGCACCAGACAGTCCGTGGGCACTGAAGCTTTCTTT	CASSTRQSVGTEAFF
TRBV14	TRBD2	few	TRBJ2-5	TGTGCCAGCAGCCAAGAGTATCGCGGGGGGGCGGAGACCCAGTACTTC	CASSQEYRGGAETQYF